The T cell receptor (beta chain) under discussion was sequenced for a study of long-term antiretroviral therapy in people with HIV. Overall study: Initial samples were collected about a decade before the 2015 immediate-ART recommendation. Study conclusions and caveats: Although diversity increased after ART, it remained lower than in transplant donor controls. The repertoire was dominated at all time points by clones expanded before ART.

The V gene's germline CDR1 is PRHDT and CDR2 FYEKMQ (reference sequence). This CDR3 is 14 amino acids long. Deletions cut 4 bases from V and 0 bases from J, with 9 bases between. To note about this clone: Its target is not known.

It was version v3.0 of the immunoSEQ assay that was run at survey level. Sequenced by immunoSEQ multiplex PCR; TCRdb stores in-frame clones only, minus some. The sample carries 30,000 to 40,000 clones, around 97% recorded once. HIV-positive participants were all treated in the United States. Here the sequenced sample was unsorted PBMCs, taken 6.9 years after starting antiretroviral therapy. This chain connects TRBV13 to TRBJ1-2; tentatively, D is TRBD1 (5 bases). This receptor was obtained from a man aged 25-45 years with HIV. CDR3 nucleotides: TGTGCCAGCAGCTCCCAGGGAGCTAACTATGGCTACACCTTC. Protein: CASSSQGANYGYTF.